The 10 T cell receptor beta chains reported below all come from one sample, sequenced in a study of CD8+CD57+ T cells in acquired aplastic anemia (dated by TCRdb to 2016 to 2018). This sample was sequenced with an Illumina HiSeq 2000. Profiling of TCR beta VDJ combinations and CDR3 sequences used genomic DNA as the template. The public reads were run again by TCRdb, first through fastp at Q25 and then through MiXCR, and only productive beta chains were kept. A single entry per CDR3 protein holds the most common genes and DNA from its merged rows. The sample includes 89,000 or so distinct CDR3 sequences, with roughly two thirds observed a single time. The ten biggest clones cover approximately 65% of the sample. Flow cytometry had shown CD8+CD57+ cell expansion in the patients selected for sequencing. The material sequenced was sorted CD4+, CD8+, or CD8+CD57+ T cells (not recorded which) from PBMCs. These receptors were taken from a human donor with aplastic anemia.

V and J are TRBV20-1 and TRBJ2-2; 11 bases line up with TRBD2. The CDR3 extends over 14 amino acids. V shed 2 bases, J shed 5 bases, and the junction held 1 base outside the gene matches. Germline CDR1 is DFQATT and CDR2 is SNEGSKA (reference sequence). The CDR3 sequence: CSARTSGRTGELFF. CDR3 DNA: TGCAGTGCTAGAACTAGCGGGAGAACCGGGGAGCTGTTTTTT.

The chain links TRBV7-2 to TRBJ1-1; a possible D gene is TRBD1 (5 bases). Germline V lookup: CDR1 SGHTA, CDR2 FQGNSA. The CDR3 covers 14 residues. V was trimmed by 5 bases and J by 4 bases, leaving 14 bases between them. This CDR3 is CASSQQGEGTEAFF. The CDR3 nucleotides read TGTGCCAGCAGCCAGCAGGGAGAGGGCACTGAAGCTTTCTTT. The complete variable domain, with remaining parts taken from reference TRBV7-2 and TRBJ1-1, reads GAGVSQSPSNKVTEKGKDVELRCDPISGHTALYWYRQSLGQGLEFLIYFQGNSAPDKSGLPSDRFSAERTGGSVSTLTIQRTQQEDSAVYLCASSQQGEGTEAFFGQGTRLTVV.

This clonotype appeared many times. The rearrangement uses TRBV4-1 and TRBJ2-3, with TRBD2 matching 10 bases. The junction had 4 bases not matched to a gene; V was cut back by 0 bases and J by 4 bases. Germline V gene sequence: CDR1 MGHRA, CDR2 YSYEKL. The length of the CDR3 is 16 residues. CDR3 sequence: CASSQDPAGGPDTQYF. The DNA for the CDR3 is TGCGCCAGCAGCCAAGACCCAGCGGGAGGGCCAGATACGCAGTATTTT.

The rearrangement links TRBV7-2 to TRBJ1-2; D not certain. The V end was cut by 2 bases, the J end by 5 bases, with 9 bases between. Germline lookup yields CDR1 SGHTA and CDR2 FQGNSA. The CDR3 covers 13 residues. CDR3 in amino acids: CASSLSKGYGYTF. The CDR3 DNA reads TGTGCCAGCAGCTTATCCAAAGGGTATGGCTACACCTTC.

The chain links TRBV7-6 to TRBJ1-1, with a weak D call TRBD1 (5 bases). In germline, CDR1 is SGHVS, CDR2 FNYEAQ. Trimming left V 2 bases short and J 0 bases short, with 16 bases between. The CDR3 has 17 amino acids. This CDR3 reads CASSLRPGGSMNTEAFF. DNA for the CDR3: TGTGCCAGCAGCTTACGCCCCGGGGGATCAATGAACACTGAAGCTTTCTTT.

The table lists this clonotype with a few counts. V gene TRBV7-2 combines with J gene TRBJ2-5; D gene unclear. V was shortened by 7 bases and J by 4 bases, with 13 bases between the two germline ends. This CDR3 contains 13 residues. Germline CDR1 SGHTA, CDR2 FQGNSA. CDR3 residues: CASTWTIGETQYF. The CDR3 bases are TGTGCCAGCACCTGGACCATAGGAGAGACCCAGTACTTC.

The CDR3 reads CASSFRGKETQYF. The CDR3 DNA reads TGTGCCAGCAGTTTCAGAGGAAAGGAGACCCAGTACTTC. The gene calls are TRBV12-3 or TRBV12-4 and TRBJ2-5; D gene uncertain. The CDR3 length is 13 residues. V was shortened by 3 bases and J by 5 bases, with 10 bases between the two germline ends.

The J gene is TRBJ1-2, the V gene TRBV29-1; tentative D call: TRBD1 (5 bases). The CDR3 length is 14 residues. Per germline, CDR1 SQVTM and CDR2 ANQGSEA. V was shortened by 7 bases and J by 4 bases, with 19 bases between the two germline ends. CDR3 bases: TGCAGCGCCCGCGGGGGAACCCTGATCTATGGCTACACCTTC. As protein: CSARGGTLIYGYTF.

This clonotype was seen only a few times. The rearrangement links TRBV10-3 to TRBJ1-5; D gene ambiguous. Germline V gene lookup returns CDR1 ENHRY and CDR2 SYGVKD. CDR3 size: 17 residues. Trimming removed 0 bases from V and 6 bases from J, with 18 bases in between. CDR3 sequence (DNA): TGTGCCATCAGTGAGTCGCGTGGTCGCGAGGGTGGTCAGCCCCAGCATTTT. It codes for CAISESRGREGGQPQHF.

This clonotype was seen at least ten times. CDR3 in DNA: TGCGCCAGCAGCCAAGGTCTTGGAGATACGCAGTATTTT. It specifies CASSQGLGDTQYF. V usage is TRBV4-1 and J usage is TRBJ2-3; no reliable D call. The length of the CDR3 is 13 residues. Deletions cut 1 base from V and 5 bases from J, with 7 bases between. Germline V gene sequence: CDR1 MGHRA, CDR2 YSYEKL.